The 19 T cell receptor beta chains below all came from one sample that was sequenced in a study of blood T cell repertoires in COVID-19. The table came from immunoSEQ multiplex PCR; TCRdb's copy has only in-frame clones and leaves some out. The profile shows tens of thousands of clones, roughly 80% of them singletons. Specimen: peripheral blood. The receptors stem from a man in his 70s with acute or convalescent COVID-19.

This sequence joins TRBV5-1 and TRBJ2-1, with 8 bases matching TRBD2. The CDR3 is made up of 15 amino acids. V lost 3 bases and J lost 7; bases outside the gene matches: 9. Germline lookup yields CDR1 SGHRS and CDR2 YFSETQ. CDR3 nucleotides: TGCGCCAGCAGCTCCTTTAGCGGGACCGAGAATGAGCAGTTCTTC. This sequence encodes CASSSFSGTENEQFF. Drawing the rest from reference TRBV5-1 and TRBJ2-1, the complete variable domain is KAGVTQTPRYLIKTRGQQVTLSCSPISGHRSVSWYQQTPGQGLQFLFEYFSETQRNKGNFPGRFSGRQFSNSRSEMNVSTLELGDSALYLCASSSFSGTENEQFFGPGTRLTVL.

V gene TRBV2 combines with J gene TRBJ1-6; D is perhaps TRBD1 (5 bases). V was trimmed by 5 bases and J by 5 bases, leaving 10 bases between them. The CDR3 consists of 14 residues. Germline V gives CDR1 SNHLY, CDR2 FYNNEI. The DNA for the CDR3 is TGTGCCAGCAGTCTCGACAGCCATAATTCACCCCTCCACTTT. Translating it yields CASSLDSHNSPLHF.

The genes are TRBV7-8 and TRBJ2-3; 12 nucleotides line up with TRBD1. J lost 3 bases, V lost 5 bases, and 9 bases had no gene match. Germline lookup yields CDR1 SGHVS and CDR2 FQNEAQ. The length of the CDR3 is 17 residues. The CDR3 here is CASSRRSGQGATDTQYF. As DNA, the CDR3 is TGTGCCAGCAGCCGCCGCTCGGGACAGGGGGCAACAGATACGCAGTATTTT.

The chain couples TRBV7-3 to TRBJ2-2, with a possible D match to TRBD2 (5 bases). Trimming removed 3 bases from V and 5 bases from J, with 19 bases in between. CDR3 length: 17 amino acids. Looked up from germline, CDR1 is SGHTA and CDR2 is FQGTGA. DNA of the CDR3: TGTGCCAGCAGCTTGAAACCCCTCAGGCTAGCAACCGGGGAGCTGTTTTTT. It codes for CASSLKPLRLATGELFF.

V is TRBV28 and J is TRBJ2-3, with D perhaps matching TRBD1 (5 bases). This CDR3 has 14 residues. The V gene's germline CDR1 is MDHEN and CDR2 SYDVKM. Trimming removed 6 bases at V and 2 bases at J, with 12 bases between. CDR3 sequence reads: CASRTGPPTDTQYF. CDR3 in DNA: TGTGCCAGCAGAACAGGACCCCCCACAGATACGCAGTATTTT.

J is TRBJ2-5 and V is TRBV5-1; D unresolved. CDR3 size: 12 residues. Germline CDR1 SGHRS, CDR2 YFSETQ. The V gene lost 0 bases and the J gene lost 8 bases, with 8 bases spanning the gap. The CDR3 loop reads CASSLAVSTQYF. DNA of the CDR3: TGCGCCAGCAGCTTGGCGGTTTCAACCCAGTACTTC.

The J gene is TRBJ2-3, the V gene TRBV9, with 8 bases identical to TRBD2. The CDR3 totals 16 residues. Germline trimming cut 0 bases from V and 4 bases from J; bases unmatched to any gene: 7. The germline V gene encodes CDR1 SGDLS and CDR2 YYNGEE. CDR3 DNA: TGTGCCAGCAGCGTAGGGTCCCCCGGGGGGGCAGATACGCAGTATTTT. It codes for CASSVGSPGGADTQYF.

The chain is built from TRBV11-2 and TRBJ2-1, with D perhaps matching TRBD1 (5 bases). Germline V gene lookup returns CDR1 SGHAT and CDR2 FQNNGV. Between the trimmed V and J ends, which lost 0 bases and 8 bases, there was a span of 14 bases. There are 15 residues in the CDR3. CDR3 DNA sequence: TGTGCCAGCAGCTTAGATAAGGCAGGGAAGCATGAGCAGTTCTTC. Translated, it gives CASSLDKAGKHEQFF.

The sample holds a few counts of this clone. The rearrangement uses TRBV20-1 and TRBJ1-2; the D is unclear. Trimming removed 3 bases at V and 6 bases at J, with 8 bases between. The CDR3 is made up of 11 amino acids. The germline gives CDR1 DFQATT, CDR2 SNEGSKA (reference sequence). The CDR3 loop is CSASSRDGYTF. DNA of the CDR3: TGCAGTGCTAGTTCGAGGGATGGCTACACCTTC.

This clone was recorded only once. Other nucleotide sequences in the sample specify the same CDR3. The CDR3 bases are TGTGCCACCAGTGACCCAAGCACAGATACGCAGTATTTT. It encodes CATSDPSTDTQYF. This chain joins TRBV24-1 and TRBJ2-3; no firm D call. The germline V gene has CDR1 KGHDR and CDR2 SFDVKD. V was clipped by 4 bases and J by 0 bases, with 4 bases between them. The CDR3 loop spans 13 amino acids.

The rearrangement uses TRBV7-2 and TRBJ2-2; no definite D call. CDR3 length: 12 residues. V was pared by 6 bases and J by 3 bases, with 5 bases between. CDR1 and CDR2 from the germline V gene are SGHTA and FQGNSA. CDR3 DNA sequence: TGTGCCAGCAGTTATGACACCGGGGAGCTGTTTTTT. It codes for CASSYDTGELFF.

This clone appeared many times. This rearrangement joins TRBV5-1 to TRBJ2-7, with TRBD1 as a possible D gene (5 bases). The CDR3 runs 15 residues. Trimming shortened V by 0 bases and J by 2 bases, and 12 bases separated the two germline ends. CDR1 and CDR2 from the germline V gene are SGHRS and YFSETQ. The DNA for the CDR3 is TGCGCCAGCAGCTTGGTACAGGTTGGAACCTACGAGCAGTACTTC. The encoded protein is CASSLVQVGTYEQYF.

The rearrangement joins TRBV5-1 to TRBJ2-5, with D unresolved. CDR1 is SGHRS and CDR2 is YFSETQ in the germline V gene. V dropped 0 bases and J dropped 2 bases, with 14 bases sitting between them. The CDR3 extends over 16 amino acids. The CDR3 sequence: CASSLALAAEQETQYF. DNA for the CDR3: TGCGCCAGCAGCTTGGCCCTCGCGGCAGAGCAAGAGACCCAGTACTTC.

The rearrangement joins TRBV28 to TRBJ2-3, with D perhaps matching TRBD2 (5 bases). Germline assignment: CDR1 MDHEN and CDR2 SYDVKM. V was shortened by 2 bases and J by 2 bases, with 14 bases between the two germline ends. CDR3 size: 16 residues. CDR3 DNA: TGTGCCAGCAGTTTACCGACGGAGGCTAACACAGATACGCAGTATTTT. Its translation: CASSLPTEANTDTQYF.

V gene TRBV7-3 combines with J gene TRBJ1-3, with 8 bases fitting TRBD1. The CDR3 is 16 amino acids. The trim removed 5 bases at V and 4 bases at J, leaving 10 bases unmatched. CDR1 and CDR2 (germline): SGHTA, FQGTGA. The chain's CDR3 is CASSPGSGGAGNTIYF. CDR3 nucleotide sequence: TGTGCCAGCAGCCCTGGTTCAGGGGGCGCCGGAAACACCATATATTTT. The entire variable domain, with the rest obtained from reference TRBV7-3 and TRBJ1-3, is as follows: GAGVSQTPSNKVTEKGKYVELRCDPISGHTALYWYRQSLGQGPEFLIYFQGTGAADDSGLPNDRFFAVRPEGSVSTLKIQRTERGDSAVYLCASSPGSGGAGNTIYFGEGSWLTVV.

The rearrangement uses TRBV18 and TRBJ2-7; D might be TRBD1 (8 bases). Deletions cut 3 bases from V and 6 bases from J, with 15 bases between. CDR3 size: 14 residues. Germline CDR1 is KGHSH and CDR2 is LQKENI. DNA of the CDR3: TGTGCCAGCTCACCGACAGGGGAGGGTTCCGAGCAGTACTTC. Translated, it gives CASSPTGEGSEQYF.

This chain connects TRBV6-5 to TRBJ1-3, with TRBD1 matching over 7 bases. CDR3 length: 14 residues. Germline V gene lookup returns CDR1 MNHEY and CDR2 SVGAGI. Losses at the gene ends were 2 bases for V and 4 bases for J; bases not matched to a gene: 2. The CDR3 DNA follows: TGTGCCAGCAGTTACCGGGGACAGGGAAACACCATATATTTT. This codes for CASSYRGQGNTIYF.

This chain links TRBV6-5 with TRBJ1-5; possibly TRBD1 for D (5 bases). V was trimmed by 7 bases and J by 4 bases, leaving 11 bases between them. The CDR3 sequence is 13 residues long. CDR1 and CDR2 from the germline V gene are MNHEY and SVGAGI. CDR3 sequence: CASIVSGNQPQHF. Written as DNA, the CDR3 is TGTGCCAGCATAGTATCAGGGAATCAGCCCCAGCATTTT.

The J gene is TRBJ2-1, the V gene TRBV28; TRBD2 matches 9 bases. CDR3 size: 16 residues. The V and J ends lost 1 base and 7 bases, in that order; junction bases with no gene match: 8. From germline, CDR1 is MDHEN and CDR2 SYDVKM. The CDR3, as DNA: TGTGCCAGCAGTTTATTGGGCGGGGGGGCACGGAATGAGCAGTTCTTC. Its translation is CASSLLGGGARNEQFF.